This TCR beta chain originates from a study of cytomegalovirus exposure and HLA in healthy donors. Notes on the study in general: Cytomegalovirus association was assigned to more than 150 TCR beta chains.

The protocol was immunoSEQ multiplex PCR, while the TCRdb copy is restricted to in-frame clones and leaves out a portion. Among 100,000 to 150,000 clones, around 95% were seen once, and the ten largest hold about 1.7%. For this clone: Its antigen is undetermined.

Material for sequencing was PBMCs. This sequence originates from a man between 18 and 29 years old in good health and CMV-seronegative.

This chain's CDR3 is CASSFGGVNGYTF. For the CDR3, the DNA is TGTGCCAGCAGTTTTGGGGGGGTTAATGGCTACACCTTC. The chain has TRBV28 and TRBJ1-2; D possibly corresponds to TRBD1 (5 bases). This CDR3 is built from 13 residues. Germline V gene data show CDR1 as MDHEN and CDR2 as SYDVKM. Trimming pared 3 bases from V and 6 bases from J, leaving 11 bases between.